This entry lists 14 T cell receptor beta chains sequenced from one sample in a study of blood T cell repertoires in COVID-19. Libraries were prepared by immunoSEQ multiplex PCR; TCRdb keeps only in-frame clonotypes and omits some of them. This sample has tens of thousands of clones; 70% to 90% occur once, and the top ten carry around 5%. The sequenced sample consisted of peripheral blood. The receptors shown here come from a man aged 45 to 65 with active COVID-19.

The genes are TRBV7-2 and TRBJ2-2; 7 bases fit TRBD1. The CDR3 is made up of 15 amino acids. Germline assignment: CDR1 SGHTA and CDR2 FQGNSA. With V trimmed by 7 bases and J by 4 bases, 9 bases remained unmatched. The CDR3 DNA reads as TGTGCCAGCATTAAGGGGGCAGGGGGCACCGGGGAGCTGTTTTTT. The encoded protein is CASIKGAGGTGELFF.

The chain has TRBV7-9 and TRBJ2-7; D might be TRBD2 (5 bases). In germline, CDR1 is SEHNR, CDR2 FQNEAQ (reference sequence). V lost 3 bases to trimming and J lost 6 bases, with 9 bases between them. The CDR3 length is 12 residues. CDR3 nucleotides: TGTGCCAGCAGCTTTGGCGAGGGCGAGCAGTACTTC. Its translation is CASSFGEGEQYF.

The chain couples TRBV10-3 to TRBJ1-3, with unresolved D. Germline V gene lookup returns CDR1 ENHRY and CDR2 SYGVKD. V lost 5 bases and J 8 bases, leaving 19 bases between the germline ends. This CDR3 spans 15 amino acids. CDR3 nucleotide sequence: TGTGCCATCAGTAAAACCGGCGCGGAGGTGGACACCATATATTTT. Residues: CAISKTGAEVDTIYF.

The rearrangement joins TRBV12-3 or TRBV12-4 to TRBJ1-4, with 7 bases that match TRBD1. V was clipped by 8 bases and J by 2 bases; unmatched bases: 2. CDR3 length: 13 residues. The CDR3, as DNA: TGTGCCAGCGCACAGGGGACTAATGAAAAACTGTTTTTT. As protein: CASAQGTNEKLFF.

The V call is TRBV5-1, the J call TRBJ2-5, with unresolved D. Trimming cost V 3 bases and J 4 bases, with 4 bases left between them. Per the germline V gene, CDR1 is SGHRS and CDR2 is YFSETQ. The CDR3 is made up of 11 amino acids. The CDR3 DNA sequence: TGCGCCAGCAGCTCCCTAGAGACCCAGTACTTC. It codes for CASSSLETQYF.

In this sample, this clone turned up once. The rearrangement links TRBV2 to TRBJ1-5; 7 bases are shared with TRBD1. The J segment lost 6 bases and the V segment lost 4 bases, leaving 3 bases of the junction unmatched. The length of the CDR3 is 13 residues. Germline loops: CDR1 SNHLY, CDR2 FYNNEI. CDR3: CASSGDRAQPQHF. The CDR3 coding sequence is TGTGCCAGCAGTGGCGACAGGGCTCAGCCCCAGCATTTT. Looking up the rest from reference TRBV2 and TRBJ1-5 gives the full variable domain: EPEVTQTPSHQVTQMGQEVILRCVPISNHLYFYWYRQILGQKVEFLVSFYNNEISEKSEIFDDQFSVERPDGSNFTLKIRSTKLEDSAMYFCASSGDRAQPQHFGDGTRLSIL.

The rearrangement links TRBV12-2 to TRBJ2-7; the table gives TRBD1 as D, unverified against the DNA. TRBV12-2 is assigned pseudogene status. CDR3 length: 18 amino acids. CDR3 DNA sequence: TGTGCAAGTCGCTCAAGGGGGGGCACCGGGACAGGGTCCTACGAGCAGTACTTC. It specifies CASRSRGGTGTGSYEQYF.

This clone showed up just a few times. V is TRBV25-1 and J is TRBJ1-2, with D possibly being TRBD1 (5 bases). The V end lost 2 bases, the J end lost 8 bases, and 9 bases lay between the germline ends. The CDR3 length is 12 residues. Germline lookup yields CDR1 MGHDK and CDR2 SYGVNS. The CDR3 sequence: CASSEGGDGYTF. The CDR3 DNA is TGTGCCAGCAGTGAAGGAGGGGACGGCTACACCTTC.

The chain is built from TRBV3-1 (or the pseudogene TRBV3-2) and TRBJ1-1, with 9 positions matching TRBD1. The CDR3 sequence is 14 residues long. Germline V gene sequence: CDR1 LGHDT, CDR2 YNNKEL (reference sequence). V was clipped by 5 bases and J by 1 base; unmatched bases: 2. The CDR3 sequence is CASSTGQGNTEAFF. Written as DNA, the CDR3 is TGTGCCAGCAGCACGGGACAGGGGAACACTGAAGCTTTCTTT.

The rearrangement joins TRBV13 to TRBJ2-1; 7 bases are a match to TRBD2. The CDR3 length is 16 residues. The ends lost 5 bases at V and 0 bases at J; junction bases unmatched: 7. The germline V gene has CDR1 PRHDT and CDR2 FYEKMQ (reference sequence). The CDR3: CASSISAGSSYNEQFF. Written as DNA, the CDR3 is TGTGCCAGCAGCATATCAGCGGGGAGCTCCTACAATGAGCAGTTCTTC.

The V and J genes are TRBV7-6 and TRBJ2-7; 9 bases are a match to TRBD1. Unmatched junction bases numbered 4, after V lost 1 base and J lost 6 bases. Germline loops: CDR1 SGHVS, CDR2 FNYEAQ. The CDR3 sequence is 14 residues long. CDR3 amino acids: CASSLGGTGTEQYF. The CDR3 DNA is TGTGCCAGCAGCTTAGGGGGGACAGGGACCGAGCAGTACTTC.

J is TRBJ2-7 and V is TRBV5-1; D remains ambiguous. Trimming stripped 0 bases from V and 6 bases from J, with 10 bases between. Germline CDR1 reads SGHRS; CDR2 reads YFSETQ. The CDR3 loop spans 13 amino acids. The chain's CDR3 is CASSLVPASEQYF. CDR3 in DNA: TGCGCCAGCAGCTTGGTACCAGCGAGCGAGCAGTACTTC.

The J gene is TRBJ1-2, the V gene TRBV28; TRBD1 matches 11 bases. The CDR3 extends over 16 amino acids. Germline values: CDR1 MDHEN, CDR2 SYDVKM. V dropped 5 bases and J dropped 1; count of bases not matched to a gene: 6. The CDR3 region has the DNA TGTGCCAGCAGTGATCCGGGACAGGGGGTTAACTATGGCTACACCTTC. Translating it yields CASSDPGQGVNYGYTF.

This clone was seen more than once but under ten times. The rearrangement links TRBV5-1 to TRBJ1-4; D is undetermined. V was pared by 4 bases and J by 2 bases, with 9 bases between. This CDR3 comprises 14 residues. The germline V gene has CDR1 SGHRS and CDR2 YFSETQ. This CDR3 is CASSRRGTNEKLFF. The CDR3 nucleotides read TGCGCCAGCAGCCGCAGAGGGACTAATGAAAAACTGTTTTTT.